The 13 T cell receptor beta chains below were found in one sample sequenced in a study of OX40 agonist ivuxolimab in advanced cancers. The method was immunoSEQ multiplex PCR; TCRdb's version includes in-frame clones alone and lacks a portion of them. The data show 70,000 to 80,000 clones, 70% to 90% seen once. Sequenced here: CD4+ or CD8+ T cells sorted from blood, sampled in a trial of the OX40 agonist ivuxolimab. These receptors originate from an adult with an advanced solid tumor such as melanoma, head and neck, liver or kidney cancer.

The chain employs TRBV19 and TRBJ2-1, with unresolved D. Between the trimmed V and J ends, which lost 6 bases and 6 bases, there was a span of 15 bases. The CDR3 loop spans 14 amino acids. Germline V CDR1 and CDR2: LNHDA, SQIVND (reference sequence). CDR3 sequence: CASSGWGNTNEQFF. The CDR3 region has the DNA TGTGCCAGTAGCGGATGGGGAAACACCAATGAGCAGTTCTTC.

The chain uses TRBV11-2 and TRBJ2-7; D remains ambiguous. The CDR3 consists of 15 residues. Germline lookup yields CDR1 SGHAT and CDR2 FQNNGV. Trimming pared 5 bases from V and 7 bases from J, leaving 21 bases between. The CDR3 nucleotides are TGTGCCAGCAGCCCAGACGGTTACATTGGGGAAGAGCAGTACTTC. Its protein is CASSPDGYIGEEQYF.

Only one count was recorded for this clone. The chain recombines TRBV11-3 with TRBJ1-5, with D tentatively TRBD1 (6 bases). The germline V gene encodes CDR1 SGHNT and CDR2 YENEEA. CDR3 size: 15 residues. V lost 2 bases and J 0 bases, leaving 8 bases between the germline ends. The CDR3 DNA reads TGTGCCAGCAGCTTAAGGGGGTTTAGCAATCAGCCCCAGCATTTT. Encoded protein: CASSLRGFSNQPQHF.

The chain combines TRBV19 with TRBJ2-2; D call uncertain. With 1 base removed from V and 2 bases from J, the gap between germline ends came to 5 bases. Germline V gene sequence: CDR1 LNHDA, CDR2 SQIVND (reference sequence). CDR3 size: 14 residues. The CDR3 loop reads CASSIAANTGELFF. CDR3 DNA: TGTGCCAGTAGTATAGCGGCTAACACCGGGGAGCTGTTTTTT.

In its sample, this clone was seen a few times. This rearrangement joins TRBV28 to TRBJ2-1; 10 nucleotides agree with TRBD2. V lost 5 bases, J lost 8 bases, and 9 bases stayed unmatched. The CDR3 is 15 amino acids. Germline CDR1 reads MDHEN; CDR2 reads SYDVKM. The CDR3 DNA is TGTGCCAGCAGTCAGACAAGTCTAGCGGGGGATGAGCAGTTCTTC. It specifies CASSQTSLAGDEQFF.

The gene calls are TRBV28 and TRBJ2-7, with TRBD1 matching 9 bases. Trimming took 5 bases from V and 1 from J; bases not matched to a gene: 6. CDR1 is MDHEN, CDR2 SYDVKM, per germline. CDR3 size: 15 residues. The CDR3 DNA reads TGTGCCAGCAGTCGACAGGGGGTCACTTCCTACGAGCAGTACTTC. It specifies CASSRQGVTSYEQYF.

This rearrangement joins TRBV2 to TRBJ2-3, with D maybe TRBD1 (6 bases). CDR1 and CDR2 from the germline V gene are SNHLY and FYNNEI. V dropped 5 bases and J dropped 3 bases, with 15 bases sitting between them. CDR3 length equals 15 residues. This CDR3 reads CASSTWTVRTDTQYF. Here the CDR3 DNA reads TGTGCCAGCAGTACGTGGACAGTCAGGACAGATACGCAGTATTTT.

The gene calls are TRBV5-1 and TRBJ2-5; D perhaps matches TRBD2 (6 bases). Trimming pared 3 bases from V and 3 bases from J, leaving 9 bases between. Germline loops: CDR1 SGHRS, CDR2 YFSETQ. This CDR3 is 13 amino acids long. The CDR3 DNA sequence: TGCGCCAGCAGCTGGACGGGGGAAGAGACCCAGTACTTC. As protein: CASSWTGEETQYF.

The J gene is TRBJ2-3, the V gene TRBV27, with 14 bases identical to TRBD2. With 6 bases clipped from V and 1 base from J, the junction kept 3 bases outside the gene matches. The CDR3 is 16 amino acids. Germline CDR1 is MNHEY and CDR2 is SMNVEV (reference sequence). DNA for the CDR3: TGTGCCAGCAGGAGACTAGCGGGAGGGGGCACAGATACGCAGTATTTT. Translated, it gives CASRRLAGGGTDTQYF.

This sequence joins TRBV10-3 and TRBJ1-3; 9 nucleotides line up with TRBD1. V lost 6 bases, J lost 4 bases, and 10 bases stayed unmatched. The CDR3 extends over 16 amino acids. From germline, CDR1 is ENHRY and CDR2 SYGVKD. The CDR3 is CAISPIGQGLGNTIYF. DNA for the CDR3: TGTGCCATCAGCCCTATCGGACAGGGGTTGGGAAACACCATATATTTT.

The chain uses TRBV6-5 and TRBJ2-5; 16 bases line up with TRBD2. Germline CDR1 is MNHEY and CDR2 is SVGAGI. This CDR3 has 16 residues. V shed 4 bases, J shed 7 bases, and the junction held 6 bases outside the gene matches. The chain's CDR3 is CASSFTGTSGRVTQYF. The CDR3 nucleotides are TGTGCCAGCAGTTTCACAGGGACTAGCGGGAGGGTGACCCAGTACTTC.

This clone has more than one count but fewer than ten. This rearrangement joins TRBV6-5 to TRBJ1-5, with a weak D call TRBD1 (5 bases). V was trimmed by 6 bases and J by 2 bases, leaving 8 bases between them. Germline V lookup: CDR1 MNHEY, CDR2 SVGAGI. CDR3 size: 13 residues. For the CDR3, the DNA is TGTGCCAGCAGCCGGGGGGGCAATCAGCCCCAGCATTTT. Protein: CASSRGGNQPQHF.

The chain has TRBV5-4 and TRBJ2-6; D assignment may be TRBD1 or TRBD2 (5 bases each). V lost 2 bases and J 3 bases, leaving 15 bases between the germline ends. The CDR3 is 17 amino acids. CDR1 and CDR2 (germline): SGHNT, YYREEE (reference sequence). CDR3 amino acids: CASSLAGTSVGANVLTF. CDR3 in DNA: TGTGCCAGCAGCTTAGCCGGGACCTCGGTTGGGGCCAACGTCCTGACTTTC.